This T cell receptor beta chain was found in a study of T cell repertoires and HLA-DP antigens. Study details: CD4+ T cells were cocultured with HeLa cells expressing HLA-DP.

This table comes from immunoSEQ multiplex PCR, and its TCRdb copy is limited to in-frame clones, with some not included. The sample has roughly 70,000 clones, around 77% seen once; the top ten hold 1.5% to 2%. Negative selection yielded untouched CD4+ T cells of average roughly 98% purity. Note on this clone: Its specificity is not known.

This receptor was obtained from a man between 60 and 75 years old in good health and CMV-seronegative. The sequencing input was CD4+ T cells from PBMCs.

CDR3 nucleotide sequence: TGTGCCAGCTCACCGAACATCGAGGGTGGAAACACCATATATTTT. It translates to CASSPNIEGGNTIYF. V gene TRBV18 combines with J gene TRBJ1-3; D remains ambiguous. The CDR3 contains 15 residues. Trimming removed 3 bases at V and 3 bases at J, with 12 bases between. Germline V gene sequence: CDR1 KGHSH, CDR2 LQKENI.